The 18 T cell receptor beta chains presented below share a single source sample, sequenced in a study of cytomegalovirus exposure and HLA in healthy donors. A multiplex PCR was run with 60 Vbeta primers and 13 Jbeta primers. Generated by immunoSEQ multiplex PCR, the TCRdb table keeps only in-frame clones and is missing some. Among 150,000 to 190,000 clones listed, roughly 85% were seen once. Sequencing was done on a sample of PBMCs. Source of these receptors: a woman aged 18-35 years in good health and CMV-seronegative.

V usage is TRBV5-8 and J usage is TRBJ2-7; weak D call: TRBD1 (6 bases). The CDR3 loop spans 14 amino acids. CDR1 is SGHTS and CDR2 is YDEGEE in the germline V gene. V was shortened by 8 bases and J by 2 bases, with 17 bases between the two germline ends. CDR3 sequence: CASSEQGFTYEQYF. DNA of the CDR3: TGTGCCAGTTCTGAACAGGGTTTCACCTACGAGCAGTACTTC.

This clone was seen only a few times. J is TRBJ1-2 and V is TRBV27, with D hard to call. The V end lost 6 bases, the J end lost 4 bases, and 21 bases lay between the germline ends. The CDR3 extends over 16 amino acids. CDR1 and CDR2 from the germline V gene are MNHEY and SMNVEV (reference sequence). As DNA, the CDR3 is TGTGCCAGCAGCCACCGAGGGCAGGCCTCTATCTATGGCTACACCTTC. Translated, it gives CASSHRGQASIYGYTF.

V and J are TRBV5-1 and TRBJ2-2; D might be TRBD1 (6 bases). CDR1 and CDR2 from the germline V gene are SGHRS and YFSETQ. The CDR3 has 14 amino acids. The V end lost 0 bases, the J end lost 7 bases, and 10 bases lay between the germline ends. The CDR3 DNA is TGCGCCAGCAGCTTGGGACAGGCGGGCGGGGAGCTGTTTTTT. Amino acids: CASSLGQAGGELFF. Complete variable domain (other parts from reference TRBV5-1 and TRBJ2-2): KAGVTQTPRYLIKTRGQQVTLSCSPISGHRSVSWYQQTPGQGLQFLFEYFSETQRNKGNFPGRFSGRQFSNSRSEMNVSTLELGDSALYLCASSLGQAGGELFFGEGSRLTVL.

This clone showed up just once. The V and J genes are TRBV2 and TRBJ2-2, with 7 bases identical to TRBD2. CDR1 is SNHLY and CDR2 is FYNNEI in the germline V gene. The J segment lost 2 bases and the V segment lost 5 bases, leaving 5 bases of the junction unmatched. The CDR3 has 15 residues. In DNA form, the CDR3 reads TGTGCCAGCAGTTCGGGGGAGGGCAACACCGGGGAGCTGTTTTTT. Amino acid sequence: CASSSGEGNTGELFF. Combining the CDR3 with reference TRBV2 and TRBJ2-2 gives the whole variable domain EPEVTQTPSHQVTQMGQEVILRCVPISNHLYFYWYRQILGQKVEFLVSFYNNEISEKSEIFDDQFSVERPDGSNFTLKIRSTKLEDSAMYFCASSSGEGNTGELFFGEGSRLTVL.

V and J are TRBV4-3 and TRBJ2-3; D might be TRBD1 (5 bases). The germline V and J ends were trimmed by 0 bases and 1 base, with 14 bases remaining between them. From germline, CDR1 is LGHNA and CDR2 YSLEER. This CDR3 is 17 amino acids long. This CDR3 reads CASSQEWAQGRTDTQYF. In nucleotides, the CDR3 is TGCGCCAGCAGCCAAGAATGGGCCCAGGGCCGCACAGATACGCAGTATTTT.

This sequence joins TRBV6-5 and TRBJ2-7, with TRBD1 identical over 7 bases. Germline CDR1 is MNHEY and CDR2 is SVGAGI. V shed 8 bases, J shed 3 bases, and the junction held 4 bases outside the gene matches. This CDR3 region has 12 residues. This CDR3 is CASGTANYEQYF. DNA for the CDR3: TGTGCCAGCGGGACAGCGAACTACGAGCAGTACTTC.

The chain couples TRBV7-2 to TRBJ2-5; the D is unclear. Trimming stripped 0 bases from V and 5 bases from J, with 7 bases between. This CDR3 is 13 amino acids long. Germline values: CDR1 SGHTA, CDR2 FQGNSA. The CDR3 loop reads CASSLAYEETQYF. CDR3 DNA: TGTGCCAGCAGCTTAGCATACGAGGAGACCCAGTACTTC.

The genes are TRBV5-1 and TRBJ2-1; no clear D gene. Germline V CDR1 and CDR2: SGHRS, YFSETQ. The CDR3 extends over 13 amino acids. The germline V and J ends were trimmed by 4 bases and 4 bases, with 9 bases remaining between them. DNA for the CDR3: TGCGCCAGCAGCCCCCCCGTATACAATGAGCAGTTCTTC. Residues: CASSPPVYNEQFF.

The rearrangement links TRBV5-1 to TRBJ1-2; TRBD1 agrees at 9 bases. CDR1 and CDR2 from the germline V gene are SGHRS and YFSETQ. The CDR3 is 17 residues long. V gave up 4 bases and J gave up 5 bases; unmatched junction bases: 15. The CDR3 coding sequence is TGCGCCAGCAGCCCCATGGGACAGGGAGGGGTTCGGTATGGCTACACCTTC. Translated, it gives CASSPMGQGGVRYGYTF.

The CDR3 is CSVGGGSITGELFF. The CDR3 DNA is TGCAGCGTAGGGGGGGGGTCCATCACCGGGGAGCTGTTTTTT. This sequence joins TRBV29-1 and TRBJ2-2; possibly TRBD2 for D (7 bases). V was cut by 6 bases and J by 4 bases, with 15 bases left in between. The CDR3 loop spans 14 amino acids. Germline lookup yields CDR1 SQVTM and CDR2 ANQGSEA.

The chain employs TRBV2 and TRBJ1-3, with D maybe TRBD1 (5 bases). CDR1 and CDR2 from the germline V gene are SNHLY and FYNNEI. Trimming took 1 base from V and 0 from J, leaving 10 bases between them. The length of the CDR3 is 16 residues. This CDR3 is CASSEGRGISGNTIYF. The CDR3 DNA reads TGTGCCAGCAGTGAAGGGAGGGGTATCTCTGGAAACACCATATATTTT.

This chain links TRBV4-1 with TRBJ1-5, with D tentatively TRBD1 (6 bases). This CDR3 spans 17 amino acids. Trimming removed 0 bases from V and 5 bases from J, with 17 bases in between. Germline V CDR1 and CDR2: MGHRA, YSYEKL. DNA of the CDR3: TGCGCCAGCAGCCAAGATCGGTTTGAAGGGGGAGATCAGCCCCAGCATTTT. Protein product: CASSQDRFEGGDQPQHF.

The chain links TRBV7-2 to TRBJ1-5; D call uncertain. CDR1 is SGHTA and CDR2 is FQGNSA in the germline V gene. V was pared by 3 bases and J by 0 bases, with 9 bases between. The CDR3 totals 15 residues. As DNA, the CDR3 is TGTGCCAGCAGCTTTAACAGCCTTAGCAATCAGCCCCAGCATTTT. Its protein product is CASSFNSLSNQPQHF.

The chain links TRBV6-4 to TRBJ2-3, with D possibly matching TRBD2 (7 bases). V was cut by 0 bases and J by 4 bases, with 14 bases left in between. CDR1 and CDR2 from the germline V gene are MRHNA and SNTAGT. The CDR3 runs 16 residues. The CDR3: CASSDSGGRGPDTQYF. The CDR3 bases are TGTGCCAGCAGTGACTCGGGAGGGCGGGGGCCAGATACGCAGTATTTT.

This clone was detected once. One end of the junction is discordant with germline, which a read error may explain. The CDR3: CSSTIQGAVGYTF. CDR3 in DNA: TGTTCCAGCACCATCCAGGGGGCAGTTGGCTACACCTTC. The J gene is TRBJ1-2, the V gene TRBV7-9, with 8 positions matching TRBD1. This CDR3 has 13 residues. Germline CDR1 reads SEHNR; CDR2 reads FQNEAQ (reference sequence).

The chain is built from TRBV27 and TRBJ1-6; 8 bases align to TRBD1. CDR1 and CDR2 from the germline V gene are MNHEY and SMNVEV (reference sequence). The J segment lost 7 bases and the V segment lost 6 bases, leaving 8 bases of the junction unmatched. The CDR3 consists of 15 residues. This CDR3 is CASSATDRGNSPLHF. CDR3 sequence (DNA): TGTGCCAGCAGCGCCACCGACAGGGGCAATTCACCCCTCCACTTT.

The chain has TRBV5-1 and TRBJ2-1; TRBD2 matches 7 bases. V trimming: 7 bases; J trimming: 3 bases; junction bases outside the gene matches: 10. The germline V gene encodes CDR1 SGHRS and CDR2 YFSETQ. The CDR3 is 15 residues long. CDR3 amino acids: CASWEGGGDYNEQFF. Here the CDR3 DNA reads TGCGCCAGCTGGGAGGGTGGGGGGGACTACAATGAGCAGTTCTTC. The complete variable domain, with remaining parts taken from reference TRBV5-1 and TRBJ2-1, reads KAGVTQTPRYLIKTRGQQVTLSCSPISGHRSVSWYQQTPGQGLQFLFEYFSETQRNKGNFPGRFSGRQFSNSRSEMNVSTLELGDSALYLCASWEGGGDYNEQFFGPGTRLTVL.

This chain uses TRBV28 with TRBJ2-1; no reliable D call. The germline V gene encodes CDR1 MDHEN and CDR2 SYDVKM. Trimming took 8 bases from V and 9 from J, leaving 17 bases between them. The CDR3 totals 13 residues. This CDR3 reads CASYQRGVTEQFF. Written as DNA, the CDR3 is TGTGCCAGCTATCAGCGTGGAGTCACTGAGCAGTTCTTC. Combining the CDR3 with reference TRBV28 and TRBJ2-1 gives the whole variable domain DVKVTQSSRYLVKRTGEKVFLECVQDMDHENMFWYRQDPGLGLRLIYFSYDVKMKEKGDIPEGYSVSREKKERFSLILESASTNQTSMYLCASYQRGVTEQFFGPGTRLTVL.